Listed below are T cell receptor beta chains from one sample, sequenced in a study of T cell responses to AZD1222 COVID-19 vaccine. Profiling relied on immunoSEQ multiplex PCR, and the TCRdb table lists in-frame clones only, not all of them. This sample has around 160,000 clones; around nine tenths occur once, and the top ten carry 2.5% to 3%. This material consisted of peripheral blood, taken on day 0 of MenACWY control vaccination. These TCRs come from an adult in good health. Each CDR3 is given with its conserved first and last residue. The D gene is left open where the match is weak. Size is stated for part of the rows, as once, few or many counts, or as a class when the clone is expanded.

V gene: TRBV6-5; J gene: TRBJ2-1; D gene: NA; CDR3 length: 11; clone size: NA; CDR3 protein: CATGWGNEQFF; CDR3 DNA: TGTGCCACCGGATGGGGGAATGAGCAGTTCTTC
V gene: TRBV7-3; J gene: TRBJ2-3; D gene: TRBD2; CDR3 length: 17; clone size: few; CDR3 protein: CASSLVGGALSTDTQYF; CDR3 DNA: TGTGCCAGCAGCTTAGTCGGGGGGGCTTTATCGACAGATACGCAGTATTTT
V gene: TRBV11-2; J gene: TRBJ1-6; D gene: NA; CDR3 length: 18; clone size: NA; CDR3 protein: CASTTGRRAAGYGSPLHF; CDR3 DNA: TGTGCCAGCACCACAGGGCGCAGGGCCGCCGGTTATGGTTCACCCCTCCACTTT
V gene: TRBV9; J gene: TRBJ1-2; D gene: NA; CDR3 length: 16; clone size: NA; CDR3 protein: CASSGGNSGATAGYTF; CDR3 DNA: TGTGCCAGCAGCGGCGGAAACTCAGGGGCAACTGCTGGCTACACCTTC
V gene: TRBV5-1; J gene: TRBJ1-1; D gene: NA; CDR3 length: 14; clone size: NA; CDR3 protein: CASRPSWGNTEAFF; CDR3 DNA: TGCGCCAGCAGGCCCAGCTGGGGGAACACTGAAGCTTTCTTT
V gene: TRBV7-6; J gene: TRBJ2-2; D gene: NA; CDR3 length: 16; clone size: once; CDR3 protein: CASSRQGRGDTGELFF; CDR3 DNA: TGTGCCAGCAGCCGTCAGGGCAGGGGGGACACCGGGGAGCTGTTTTTT
V gene: TRBV5-1; J gene: TRBJ2-1; D gene: NA; CDR3 length: 11; clone size: NA; CDR3 protein: CASSSYNEQFF; CDR3 DNA: TGCGCCAGCAGCTCTTACAATGAGCAGTTCTTC
V gene: TRBV12-5; J gene: TRBJ2-2; D gene: TRBD2; CDR3 length: 13; clone size: NA; CDR3 protein: CASVTSGTGELFF; CDR3 DNA: TGTGCTAGTGTGACTAGCGGGACCGGGGAGCTGTTTTTT
V gene: TRBV27; J gene: TRBJ2-3; D gene: TRBD1; CDR3 length: 16; clone size: once; CDR3 protein: CASSSNRGRDTDTQYF; CDR3 DNA: TGTGCCAGCAGTTCGAACAGGGGGCGCGACACAGATACGCAGTATTTT
V gene: TRBV7-3; J gene: TRBJ2-5; D gene: NA; CDR3 length: 15; clone size: NA; CDR3 protein: CASSSSGPWRTTQYF; CDR3 DNA: TGTGCCAGCAGCTCTTCGGGACCTTGGCGTACGACCCAGTACTTC
V gene: TRBV10-3; J gene: TRBJ2-1; D gene: NA; CDR3 length: 13; clone size: NA; CDR3 protein: CAITGEVFEKKFF; CDR3 DNA: TGTGCCATTACCGGGGAGGTTTTCGAAAAAAAGTTCTTC
V gene: TRBV6-5; J gene: TRBJ1-1; D gene: TRBD1; CDR3 length: 14; clone size: once; CDR3 protein: CASSQQGANTEAFF; CDR3 DNA: TGTGCCAGCAGTCAACAGGGGGCCAACACTGAAGCTTTCTTT
V gene: TRBV3-1/TRBV3-2; J gene: TRBJ1-1; D gene: NA; CDR3 length: 13; clone size: NA; CDR3 protein: CASSQARNTEAFF; CDR3 DNA: TGTGCCAGCAGCCAAGCACGGAACACTGAAGCTTTCTTT
V gene: TRBV27; J gene: TRBJ2-1; D gene: NA; CDR3 length: 15; clone size: NA; CDR3 protein: CASALGGGTLGEQFF; CDR3 DNA: TGTGCCAGTGCCTTAGGGGGAGGGACTCTCGGTGAGCAGTTCTTC
V gene: TRBV7-9; J gene: TRBJ2-5; D gene: NA; CDR3 length: 13; clone size: NA; CDR3 protein: CASSRVSQETQYF; CDR3 DNA: TGTGCCAGCAGCAGGGTTTCCCAAGAGACCCAGTACTTC
V gene: TRBV19; J gene: TRBJ1-2; D gene: NA; CDR3 length: 15; clone size: NA; CDR3 protein: CASSIPNRLGYGYTF; CDR3 DNA: TGTGCCAGTAGTATTCCGAACCGGCTCGGCTATGGCTACACCTTC
V gene: TRBV7-8; J gene: TRBJ2-1; D gene: NA; CDR3 length: 13; clone size: NA; CDR3 protein: CASSKESYNEQFF; CDR3 DNA: TGTGCCAGCAGCAAGGAGTCCTACAATGAGCAGTTCTTC
V gene: TRBV7-2; J gene: TRBJ1-3; D gene: TRBD1; CDR3 length: 19; clone size: once; CDR3 protein: CASSLHRPGQGLSGNTIYF; CDR3 DNA: TGTGCCAGCAGCCTCCACAGACCGGGACAGGGGCTCTCTGGAAACACCATATATTTT
V gene: TRBV18; J gene: TRBJ1-5; D gene: TRBD1; CDR3 length: 16; clone size: few; CDR3 protein: CASSLTGTGVNQPQHF; CDR3 DNA: TGTGCCAGCTCACTTACCGGGACAGGGGTCAATCAGCCCCAGCATTTT
V gene: TRBV19; J gene: TRBJ2-7; D gene: NA; CDR3 length: 14; clone size: NA; CDR3 protein: CATSLGQGTYEQYF; CDR3 DNA: TGTGCCACCTCGCTAGGGCAGGGAACCTACGAGCAGTACTTC
V gene: TRBV5-4; J gene: TRBJ2-3; D gene: NA; CDR3 length: 15; clone size: NA; CDR3 protein: CASSFWGGSTDTQYF; CDR3 DNA: TGTGCCAGCAGCTTCTGGGGTGGGAGCACAGATACGCAGTATTTT
V gene: TRBV14; J gene: TRBJ2-1; D gene: TRBD2; CDR3 length: 14; clone size: NA; CDR3 protein: CASSAGLAGVEQFF; CDR3 DNA: TGTGCCAGCAGCGCTGGACTAGCGGGAGTTGAGCAGTTCTTC
V gene: TRBV6-5; J gene: TRBJ2-3; D gene: TRBD1; CDR3 length: 15; clone size: NA; CDR3 protein: CASRVTGGGTDTQYF; CDR3 DNA: TGTGCCAGCAGGGTTACAGGGGGCGGAACAGATACGCAGTATTTT
V gene: TRBV11-2; J gene: TRBJ2-7; D gene: NA; CDR3 length: 14; clone size: NA; CDR3 protein: CASSEQQGFIEQYF; CDR3 DNA: TGTGCCAGCAGCGAACAACAGGGTTTCATCGAGCAGTACTTC
V gene: TRBV5-1; J gene: TRBJ1-2; D gene: TRBD1; CDR3 length: 14; clone size: once; CDR3 protein: CASSLDQGGYGYTF; CDR3 DNA: TGCGCCAGCAGCTTGGACCAGGGGGGGTATGGCTACACCTTC
V gene: TRBV29-1; J gene: TRBJ1-1; D gene: NA; CDR3 length: 12; clone size: NA; CDR3 protein: CSVRQLDTEAFF; CDR3 DNA: TGCAGCGTTCGCCAGCTAGACACTGAAGCTTTCTTT
V gene: TRBV6-1; J gene: TRBJ1-1; D gene: NA; CDR3 length: 12; clone size: NA; CDR3 protein: CASSEVSGEAFF; CDR3 DNA: TGTGCCAGCAGTGAAGTCTCGGGAGAAGCTTTCTTT
V gene: TRBV14; J gene: TRBJ1-6; D gene: NA; CDR3 length: 16; clone size: NA; CDR3 protein: CASSQGGRRYNSPLHF; CDR3 DNA: TGTGCCAGCAGCCAAGGCGGCAGGCGGTATAATTCACCCCTCCACTTT
V gene: TRBV27; J gene: TRBJ1-2; D gene: TRBD1; CDR3 length: 14; clone size: NA; CDR3 protein: CASSLGGTGFGYTF; CDR3 DNA: TGTGCCAGCAGTTTAGGAGGGACAGGTTTTGGCTACACCTTC
V gene: TRBV5-4; J gene: TRBJ2-1; D gene: TRBD2; CDR3 length: 16; clone size: once; CDR3 protein: CASSSAGGGTRNEQFF; CDR3 DNA: TGTGCCAGCAGCTCGGCTGGCGGGGGAACTAGAAATGAGCAGTTCTTC
V gene: TRBV7-3; J gene: TRBJ2-2; D gene: TRBD2; CDR3 length: 16; clone size: NA; CDR3 protein: CASSWTSGVDTGELFF; CDR3 DNA: TGTGCCAGCAGCTGGACTAGCGGGGTAGACACCGGGGAGCTGTTTTTT
V gene: TRBV19; J gene: TRBJ2-3; D gene: TRBD2; CDR3 length: 16; clone size: NA; CDR3 protein: CASSPQLAGEGDTQYF; CDR3 DNA: TGTGCCAGTAGTCCCCAGCTAGCGGGAGAGGGAGATACGCAGTATTTT
V gene: TRBV5-1; J gene: TRBJ2-5; D gene: NA; CDR3 length: 16; clone size: NA; CDR3 protein: CASSSTGTAKLETQYF; CDR3 DNA: TGCGCCAGCAGCTCAACCGGGACTGCCAAATTGGAGACCCAGTACTTC
V gene: TRBV5-6; J gene: TRBJ2-7; D gene: NA; CDR3 length: 14; clone size: NA; CDR3 protein: CASRDQGTGYEQYF; CDR3 DNA: TGTGCCAGCAGGGATCAGGGTACCGGCTACGAGCAGTACTTC
V gene: TRBV2; J gene: TRBJ1-6; D gene: TRBD1; CDR3 length: 15; clone size: NA; CDR3 protein: CATLSDREIRSPLHF; CDR3 DNA: TGTGCCACGCTATCGGACAGGGAAATTCGTTCACCCCTCCACTTT
V gene: TRBV7-2; J gene: TRBJ2-2; D gene: NA; CDR3 length: 14; clone size: NA; CDR3 protein: CASSLSVLGGELFF; CDR3 DNA: TGTGCCAGCAGCTTATCCGTCCTAGGCGGGGAGCTGTTTTTT
V gene: TRBV27; J gene: TRBJ2-1; D gene: TRBD2; CDR3 length: 16; clone size: once; CDR3 protein: CASSPLAGGSGNEQFF; CDR3 DNA: TGTGCCAGCAGTCCCTTAGCGGGAGGATCGGGCAATGAGCAGTTCTTC
V gene: TRBV21-1; J gene: TRBJ1-5; D gene: NA; CDR3 length: 16; clone size: NA; CDR3 protein: CASSKRWMQSNQPQHF; CDR3 DNA: TGTGCCAGCAGCAAACGATGGATGCAAAGCAATCAGCCCCAGCATTTT
V gene: TRBV19; J gene: TRBJ1-2; D gene: NA; CDR3 length: 14; clone size: NA; CDR3 protein: CASSSRDHRDGYTF; CDR3 DNA: TGTGCCAGTAGTTCCCGGGACCACCGGGATGGCTACACCTTC
V gene: TRBV5-1; J gene: TRBJ1-1; D gene: NA; CDR3 length: 13; clone size: NA; CDR3 protein: CASSLNGFTEAFF; CDR3 DNA: TGCGCCAGCAGCTTAAATGGGTTCACTGAAGCTTTCTTT
V gene: TRBV5-1; J gene: TRBJ1-4; D gene: TRBD1; CDR3 length: 14; clone size: NA; CDR3 protein: CASSFRGRGEKLFF; CDR3 DNA: TGCGCCAGCAGCTTCAGGGGGCGCGGTGAAAAACTGTTTTTT
V gene: TRBV19; J gene: TRBJ1-5; D gene: NA; CDR3 length: 18; clone size: once; CDR3 protein: CASSRRQGRPPSNQPQHF; CDR3 DNA: TGTGCCAGTAGTAGACGGCAGGGTCGACCTCCTAGCAATCAGCCCCAGCATTTT
V gene: TRBV7-9; J gene: TRBJ2-2; D gene: TRBD1; CDR3 length: 15; clone size: NA; CDR3 protein: CASRKTGGGTGELFF; CDR3 DNA: TGTGCCAGCAGGAAAACAGGGGGCGGAACCGGGGAGCTGTTTTTT
V gene: TRBV6-5; J gene: TRBJ2-2; D gene: NA; CDR3 length: 14; clone size: NA; CDR3 protein: CASSLVRVTGELFF; CDR3 DNA: TGTGCCAGCAGTCTTGTTCGGGTCACCGGGGAGCTGTTTTTT
V gene: TRBV3-1/TRBV3-2; J gene: TRBJ2-1; D gene: TRBD2; CDR3 length: 15; clone size: once; CDR3 protein: CASSPYSGNNNEQFF; CDR3 DNA: TGTGCCAGCAGCCCCTATAGCGGGAATAACAATGAGCAGTTCTTC
V gene: TRBV6-6; J gene: TRBJ1-4; D gene: NA; CDR3 length: 15; clone size: once; CDR3 protein: CASSGITGFNEKLFF; CDR3 DNA: TGTGCCAGCAGTGGGATTACAGGTTTTAATGAAAAACTGTTTTTT
V gene: TRBV6-4; J gene: TRBJ1-2; D gene: TRBD1; CDR3 length: 13; clone size: NA; CDR3 protein: CASSQAPGQGNTF; CDR3 DNA: TGTGCCAGCAGTCAAGCTCCGGGACAGGGCAACACCTTC
V gene: TRBV20-1; J gene: TRBJ2-1; D gene: NA; CDR3 length: 13; clone size: once; CDR3 protein: CSASSMFRHEQFF; CDR3 DNA: TGCAGTGCTAGTAGTATGTTCCGGCATGAGCAGTTCTTC
V gene: TRBV24-1; J gene: TRBJ1-2; D gene: NA; CDR3 length: 15; clone size: NA; CDR3 protein: CATSDLTTANYGYTF; CDR3 DNA: TGTGCCACCAGTGATTTAACGACTGCTAACTATGGCTACACCTTC
V gene: TRBV10-3; J gene: TRBJ2-3; D gene: NA; CDR3 length: 16; clone size: NA; CDR3 protein: CAISEAGQGILDTQYF; CDR3 DNA: TGTGCCATCAGTGAAGCTGGTCAGGGAATCTTAGATACGCAGTATTTT
V gene: TRBV19; J gene: TRBJ2-7; D gene: TRBD2; CDR3 length: 14; clone size: NA; CDR3 protein: CASSRREGSYEQYF; CDR3 DNA: TGTGCCAGTAGTAGGCGGGAGGGGAGCTACGAGCAGTACTTC
V gene: TRBV11-2; J gene: TRBJ2-3; D gene: TRBD2; CDR3 length: 15; clone size: NA; CDR3 protein: CASRSEGGRTDTQYF; CDR3 DNA: TGTGCCAGCAGATCGGAGGGCGGGAGAACAGATACGCAGTATTTT
V gene: TRBV2; J gene: TRBJ1-1; D gene: NA; CDR3 length: 15; clone size: NA; CDR3 protein: CASSEARGDFIEAFF; CDR3 DNA: TGTGCCAGCAGTGAAGCGCGGGGGGATTTTATCGAAGCTTTCTTT
V gene: TRBV9; J gene: TRBJ1-2; D gene: NA; CDR3 length: 17; clone size: NA; CDR3 protein: CASSASNPRGANYGYTF; CDR3 DNA: TGTGCCAGCAGCGCCTCAAACCCCCGGGGGGCAAACTATGGCTACACCTTC
V gene: TRBV27; J gene: TRBJ1-6; D gene: NA; CDR3 length: 16; clone size: few; CDR3 protein: CASSLSRGRNNSPLHF; CDR3 DNA: TGTGCCAGCAGTTTATCTAGGGGTAGGAATAATTCACCCCTCCACTTT